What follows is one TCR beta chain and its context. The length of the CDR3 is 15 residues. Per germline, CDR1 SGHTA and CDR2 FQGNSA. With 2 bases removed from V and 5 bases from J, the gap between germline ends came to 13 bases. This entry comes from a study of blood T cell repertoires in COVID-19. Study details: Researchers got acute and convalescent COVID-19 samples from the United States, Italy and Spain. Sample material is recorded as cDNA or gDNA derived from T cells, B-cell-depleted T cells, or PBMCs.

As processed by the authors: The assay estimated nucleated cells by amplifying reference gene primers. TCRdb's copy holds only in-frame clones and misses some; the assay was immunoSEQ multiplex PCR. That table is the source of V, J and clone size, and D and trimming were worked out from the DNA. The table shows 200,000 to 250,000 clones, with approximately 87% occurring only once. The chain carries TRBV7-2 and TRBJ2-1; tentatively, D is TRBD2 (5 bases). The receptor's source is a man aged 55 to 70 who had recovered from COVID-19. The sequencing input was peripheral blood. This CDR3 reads CASSLMRGSNNEQFF. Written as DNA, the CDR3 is TGTGCCAGCAGCTTAATGCGCGGGTCCAACAATGAGCAGTTCTTC.